This note documents a single TCR beta chain sequence. Antigen unknown. This entry is derived from a study of cytomegalovirus exposure and HLA in healthy donors. It was with 60 Vbeta and 13 Jbeta primers that the PCR ran. Sequenced by immunoSEQ multiplex PCR; TCRdb stores in-frame clones only, minus some. The sample includes 150,000 or so clones, around three quarters of them seen just once. Whole-study results and caveats: It was reportedly the case that the classifier diagnosed cytomegalovirus status with high specificity and sensitivity. What a later analysis reportedly showed was that an Asian-associated ancestry cluster had fewer N-insertions than the 666-donor mean. Rates of TCR association differed by HLA locus in a later analysis, with DRB1 highest and HLA-C lowest.

V trimming: 1 base; J trimming: 8 bases; junction bases outside the gene matches: 7. Germline V gene sequence: CDR1 SEHNR, CDR2 FQNEAQ (reference sequence). The CDR3 spans 16 residues. The sequence was collected from a woman aged 45-65 years in good health and CMV-seropositive. The chain combines TRBV7-9 with TRBJ2-1, with TRBD1 identical over 11 bases. Sequenced: PBMCs. CDR3 amino acids: CASSLGRTGGPHEQFF. As DNA, the CDR3 is TGTGCCAGCAGCTTAGGTAGGACAGGGGGCCCTCATGAGCAGTTCTTC.